These 6 T cell receptor beta chains originate from one sample sequenced in a study of shared clonotypes between healthy human individuals. The data were produced by immunoSEQ multiplex PCR, yet TCRdb's version contains in-frame clones alone and is incomplete. In the table there are roughly 1 million clones, more than 65% of which are singletons. The material sequenced was memory CD4+ T cells sorted from blood. Subset denoted: CD45RA-negative fraction. The receptor set was obtained from a man younger than 35 in good health.

This rearrangement joins TRBV6-1 to TRBJ1-2; D may be TRBD1 (5 bases). Germline CDR1 is MNHNS and CDR2 is SASEGT. The ends were cut back, 8 bases at V and 1 base at J, with 11 bases in the middle. This CDR3 contains 13 residues. CDR3 bases: TGTGCCAGCTCTAGGGACGGTAACTATGGCTACACCTTC. Translation gives CASSRDGNYGYTF.

The chain employs TRBV7-9 and TRBJ1-3, with 7 bases aligning to TRBD1. The CDR3 is 15 residues long. Germline CDR1 SEHNR, CDR2 FQNEAQ (reference sequence). The J segment lost 2 bases and the V segment lost 6 bases, leaving 7 bases of the junction unmatched. For the CDR3, the DNA is TGTGCCAGCAGTTCAGGACAGGCCCCTGGAAACACCATATATTTT. Its translation: CASSSGQAPGNTIYF.

This clone has a handful of counts. This chain connects TRBV10-1 to TRBJ1-1; no clear D. From germline, CDR1 is WNHNN and CDR2 SYGVQD (reference sequence). This CDR3 has 15 amino acids. V was pared by 1 base and J by 1 base, with 10 bases between. The CDR3 DNA sequence: TGCGCCAGCAGTGAGTTTGGCCACGGGAACACTGAAGCTTTCTTT. Translated, it gives CASSEFGHGNTEAFF.

This sequence joins TRBV2 and TRBJ2-1; D could derive from TRBD1 or TRBD2 (5 bases each). The germline V gene encodes CDR1 SNHLY and CDR2 FYNNEI. V lost 7 bases and J lost 5, with 30 bases in between. The CDR3 extends over 19 amino acids. The CDR3 region has the DNA TGTGCCAGCACCTATAGCCAGGGCAGGTTCGGACTGCAAAACAATGAGCAGTTCTTC. Encoded protein: CASTYSQGRFGLQNNEQFF.

This chain links TRBV7-2 with TRBJ1-1; 7 bases match TRBD1. V trimming: 5 bases; J trimming: 4 bases; junction bases outside the gene matches: 4. Germline CDR1 reads SGHTA; CDR2 reads FQGNSA. The CDR3 has 13 amino acids. This chain's CDR3 is CASSRQGGTEAFF. In DNA, the CDR3 is TGTGCCAGCAGCAGACAGGGCGGCACTGAAGCTTTCTTT.

The chain combines TRBV19 with TRBJ1-2; 7 bases agree with TRBD1. This CDR3 contains 15 residues. Trimming took 4 bases from V and 3 from J; bases not matched to a gene: 8. Per germline, CDR1 LNHDA and CDR2 SQIVND (reference sequence). The CDR3 coding sequence is TGTGCCAGTAGTACGGACCTACAGGGGTACTATGGCTACACCTTC. Its translation is CASSTDLQGYYGYTF.